This TCR beta chain was recorded in a study of blood T cell repertoires in COVID-19. In the study overall: From the United States, Italy and Spain came samples of acute and convalescent COVID-19.

Profiling relied on immunoSEQ multiplex PCR, and the TCRdb table lists in-frame clones only, not all of them. The sample carries around 360,000 clones, approximately 89% recorded once. The CDR3 covers 16 residues. V was pared by 0 bases and J by 4 bases, with 5 bases of the junction left unmatched. CDR1 is SGHRS, CDR2 YFSETQ, per germline. Study members were between roughly 18 and 100 years old and lived in about two dozen US regions. Source material: PBMCs or T cells enriched from blood (not recorded which). The chain employs TRBV5-1 and TRBJ2-5, with 11 nucleotides matching TRBD2. This clonotype originated in a man aged 40-49 years in a cohort exposed to, infected with or recovered from COVID-19 (not recorded which). The DNA for the CDR3 is TGCGCCAGCAGCTTGGGACTAGCGGGAATGGGAGAGACCCAGTACTTC. Amino acids: CASSLGLAGMGETQYF.